Listed here are 15 T cell receptor beta chains from one sample, sequenced in a study of vaccination effects on CD4 cells after COVID-19. Before any sequencing was done, the ViraFEST assay used viral peptide pools to expand antigen-specific CD4+ T cells. Researchers isolated CD4+ T cells once approximately eleven days of culture had elapsed. Between March and December 2020, the person had a SARS-CoV-2 infection that PCR confirmed. Assay used: immunoSEQ multiplex PCR; TCRdb lists only in-frame clones, some missing. This table has around 47,000 clones, about 68% appearing once. These receptors lack a known antigen. Here the sequenced sample was CD4+ T cells from PBMCs cultured with a peptide pool, taken before COVID-19 vaccination. These receptors were taken from a human donor who had a prior SARS-CoV-2 infection.

Worth noting for this clone: The junction departs from the called germline gene at one end, perhaps through a read error. The chain combines TRBV29-1 with TRBJ1-1; D possibly corresponds to TRBD1 (5 bases). The CDR3 extends over 13 amino acids. Germline V gene sequence: CDR1 SQVTM, CDR2 ANQGSEA. The chain's CDR3 is CSVEEVGLPGPLF. CDR3 DNA sequence: TGCAGCGTTGAAGAAGTGGGACTTCCAGGTCCCCTGTTT. Filled out from reference TRBV29-1 and TRBJ1-1, the complete variable domain reads SAVISQKPSRDICQRGTSLTIQCQVDSQVTMMFWYRQQPGQSLTLIATANQGSEATYESGFVIDKFPISRPNLTFSTLTVSNMSPEDSSIYLCSVEEVGLPGPLFGQGTRLTVV.

The chain employs TRBV11-1 and TRBJ1-2; weak D call: TRBD1 (6 bases). The CDR3 sequence is 13 residues long. Germline CDR1 SGHAT, CDR2 FQDESV (reference sequence). V lost 2 bases, J lost 2 bases, and 6 bases lay in between. The CDR3 sequence: CASSLQGNYGYTF. CDR3 in DNA: TGTGCCAGCAGCTTACAGGGGAACTATGGCTACACCTTC. The full variable domain, in which reference TRBV11-1 and TRBJ1-2 provide the parts outside the CDR3, is EAEVAQSPRYKITEKSQAVAFWCDPISGHATLYWYRQILGQGPELLVQFQDESVVDDSQLPKDRFSAERLKGVDSTLKIQPAELGDSAMYLCASSLQGNYGYTFGSGTRLTVV.

J is TRBJ1-1 and V is TRBV5-1, with 9 bases that match TRBD1. CDR3 length: 14 residues. V gave up 2 bases and J gave up 3 bases; unmatched junction bases: 2. From germline, CDR1 is SGHRS and CDR2 YFSETQ. CDR3 DNA: TGCGCCAGCAGCTTACAGGGGGCTGACACTGAAGCTTTCTTT. The encoded protein is CASSLQGADTEAFF.

This chain uses TRBV15 with TRBJ1-4; 7 nucleotides align to TRBD1. The CDR3 spans 15 residues. Germline V CDR1 and CDR2: LNHNV, YYDKDF (reference sequence). Trimming cost V 1 base and J 3 bases; bases outside gene matches: 2. CDR3 in amino acids: CATSRVRGANEKLFF. In nucleotides, the CDR3 is TGTGCCACCAGCAGAGTCAGGGGGGCTAATGAAAAACTGTTTTTT.

This chain joins TRBV5-4 and TRBJ2-1; 12 positions agree with TRBD2. The CDR3 totals 18 residues. Germline CDR1 and CDR2: SGHNT and YYREEE (reference sequence). J was trimmed by 0 bases and V by 4 bases; bases with no gene match: 8. For the CDR3, the DNA is TGTGCCAGCAGCCAACTAGCGGGAGGCCCGAGCTCCTACAATGAGCAGTTCTTC. Translating gives CASSQLAGGPSSYNEQFF. Looking up the rest from reference TRBV5-4 and TRBJ2-1 gives the full variable domain: ETGVTQSPTHLIKTRGQQVTLRCSSQSGHNTVSWYQQALGQGPQFIFQYYREEENGRGNFPPRFSGLQFPNYSSELNVNALELDDSALYLCASSQLAGGPSSYNEQFFGPGTRLTVL.

The CDR3 sequence is CASSDGTSWGGELFF. CDR3 bases: TGTGCCAGCAGTGACGGGACTAGTTGGGGCGGGGAGCTGTTTTTT. V and J are TRBV9 and TRBJ2-2, with 8 bases that match TRBD2. The CDR3 has 15 amino acids. Germline V lookup: CDR1 SGDLS, CDR2 YYNGEE. J gave up 7 bases and V 5 bases, and 10 bases lay outside the gene matches.

The chain is built from TRBV6-2 or TRBV6-3 and TRBJ2-1; D gene unclear. There are 11 residues in the CDR3. V shed 6 bases and J shed 8 bases, with 8 bases lying between them. The germline CDR1 and CDR2 sequences are MNHEY and SVGEGT. This chain's CDR3 is CASSPQHEQFF. The DNA for the CDR3 is TGTGCCAGCAGCCCCCAGCATGAGCAGTTCTTC.

In DNA form, the CDR3 reads TGTGCCAGTAGTAGGGACAGGACCTCCTACGAGCAGTACTTC. It translates to CASSRDRTSYEQYF. V usage is TRBV19 and J usage is TRBJ2-7; 8 nucleotides match TRBD1. Per the germline V gene, CDR1 is LNHDA and CDR2 is SQIVND (reference sequence). V shed 4 bases, J shed 0 bases, and the junction held 2 bases outside the gene matches. The CDR3 is made up of 14 amino acids.

CDR3 nucleotides: TGCGCCAGCAGCCGGGGACTAGCGGGAGGAAGGGGGACCGGGGAGCTGTTTTTT. It codes for CASSRGLAGGRGTGELFF. The J gene is TRBJ2-2, the V gene TRBV4-3; 15 bases fit TRBD2. CDR1 LGHNA and CDR2 YSLEER come from the germline V gene. The CDR3 runs to 18 residues. Trimming removed 4 bases from V and 5 bases from J; junction bases left unmatched: 8.

This clone was found a few times. J is TRBJ1-2 and V is TRBV12-5, with TRBD1 as a possible D gene (5 bases). V was cut by 7 bases and J by 5 bases, with 11 bases left in between. Germline V gene lookup returns CDR1 LGHNT and CDR2 FRNRAP. This CDR3 has 12 residues. CDR3 region: CASAIGGYGYTF. The CDR3 DNA follows: TGTGCTAGTGCTATTGGGGGATATGGCTACACCTTC.

The V gene is TRBV6-6, the J gene TRBJ1-4, with TRBD1 identical over 9 bases. The V segment lost 8 bases and the J segment 5 bases; nucleotides outside the gene matches: 9. Germline CDR1 and CDR2: MNHNY and SVGAGI (reference sequence). The CDR3 covers 15 residues. This chain's CDR3 is CASLQNRGQNEKLFF. In DNA form, the CDR3 reads TGTGCCAGCCTGCAGAACAGGGGGCAAAATGAAAAACTGTTTTTT.

There are a few counts of this clone. The chain links TRBV6-6 to TRBJ1-2, with D uncertain. The CDR3 is made up of 12 amino acids. Trimming took 2 bases from V and 8 from J, leaving 9 bases between them. Germline V gives CDR1 MNHNY, CDR2 SVGAGI (reference sequence). The CDR3 DNA reads TGTGCCAGCAGTTACGATGAAAAAGGCTACACCTTC. Residues: CASSYDEKGYTF.

The sample holds a few counts of this clone. The chain links TRBV19 to TRBJ2-2; no clear D. The CDR3 extends over 15 amino acids. The V end was cut by 6 bases, the J end by 1 base, with 12 bases between. Germline V gene sequence: CDR1 LNHDA, CDR2 SQIVND (reference sequence). Here the CDR3 reads CASRPLDVNTGELFF. In nucleotides, the CDR3 is TGTGCCAGTAGACCTTTGGACGTGAACACCGGGGAGCTGTTTTTT.

The chain carries TRBV11-3 and TRBJ1-1; D is unclear. Trimming left V 11 bases short and J 1 base short, with 14 bases between. Germline values: CDR1 SGHNT, CDR2 YENEEA. This CDR3 has 13 amino acids. CDR3 DNA: TGTGCCCAGCATGAACATACGAACACTGAAGCTTTCTTT. Encoded protein: CAQHEHTNTEAFF.

This clone was found once. This chain uses TRBV6-2 or TRBV6-3 with TRBJ2-7; tentatively, D is TRBD2 (6 bases). V was cut by 1 base and J by 3 bases, with 19 bases left in between. The CDR3 runs 17 residues. The germline CDR1 and CDR2 sequences are MNHEY and SVGEGT. The CDR3 coding sequence is TGTGCCAGCAGTTACTTTCTCTCCGGGAGCGGAGACTACGAGCAGTACTTC. It translates to CASSYFLSGSGDYEQYF.